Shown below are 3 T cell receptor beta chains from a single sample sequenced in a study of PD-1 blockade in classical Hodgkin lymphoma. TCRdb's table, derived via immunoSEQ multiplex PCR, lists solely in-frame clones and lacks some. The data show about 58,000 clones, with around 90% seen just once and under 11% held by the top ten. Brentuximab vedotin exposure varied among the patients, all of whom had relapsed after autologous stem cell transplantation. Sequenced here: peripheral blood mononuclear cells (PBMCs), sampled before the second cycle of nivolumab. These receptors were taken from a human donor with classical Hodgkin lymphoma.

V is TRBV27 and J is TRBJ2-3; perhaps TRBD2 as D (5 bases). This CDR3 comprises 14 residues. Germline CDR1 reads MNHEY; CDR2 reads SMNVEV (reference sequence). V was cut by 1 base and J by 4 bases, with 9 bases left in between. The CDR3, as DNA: TGTGCCAGCAGTTTATACGGGAACGCAGATACGCAGTATTTT. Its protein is CASSLYGNADTQYF.

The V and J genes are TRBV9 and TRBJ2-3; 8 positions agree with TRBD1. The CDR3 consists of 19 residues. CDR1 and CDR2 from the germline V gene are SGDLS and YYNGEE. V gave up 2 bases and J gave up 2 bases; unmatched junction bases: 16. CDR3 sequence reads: CASSVQRSLGTGPTDTQYF. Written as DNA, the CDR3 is TGTGCCAGCAGCGTCCAGAGATCATTGGGGACAGGACCCACAGATACGCAGTATTTT.

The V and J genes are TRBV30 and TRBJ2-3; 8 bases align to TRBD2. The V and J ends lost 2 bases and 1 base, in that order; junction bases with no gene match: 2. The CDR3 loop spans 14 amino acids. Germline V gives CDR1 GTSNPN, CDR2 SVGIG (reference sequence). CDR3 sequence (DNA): TGTGCCTGGAGTATAGCGGGGCGCACAGATACGCAGTATTTT. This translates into CAWSIAGRTDTQYF. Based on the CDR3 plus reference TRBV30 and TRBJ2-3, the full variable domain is SQTIHQWPATLVQPVGSPLSLECTVEGTSNPNLYWYRQAAGRGLQLLFYSVGIGQISSEVPQNLSASRPQDRQFILSSKKLLLSDSGFYLCAWSIAGRTDTQYFGPGTRLTVL.